The next 3 T cell receptor beta chains were all read from a single sample in a study of T cell responses to AZD1222 COVID-19 vaccine. The repertoire was sequenced with immunoSEQ multiplex PCR; TCRdb's copy has only in-frame clones and lacks some. The sample consists of 95,000 to 150,000 clones, over 75% of them appearing once. The source material was peripheral blood, sampled on day 0 of AZD1222 vaccination. These receptors came from an adult in good health.

The CDR3 loop is CASSQQSNTGELFF. CDR3 nucleotides: TGTGCCAGTAGCCAACAATCGAACACCGGGGAGCTGTTTTTT. The chain is built from TRBV19 and TRBJ2-2; no definite D call. CDR3 length equals 14 residues. Trimming removed 6 bases at V and 0 bases at J, with 8 bases between. Germline-derived CDR1 and CDR2 are LNHDA and SQIVND (reference sequence).

The chain is built from TRBV13 and TRBJ2-7, with D unresolved. CDR1 is PRHDT, CDR2 FYEKMQ, per germline (reference sequence). This CDR3 is 12 amino acids long. V lost 5 bases to trimming and J lost 2 bases, with 7 bases between them. The chain's CDR3 is CASSAATYEQYF. The CDR3 DNA is TGTGCCAGCAGCGCCGCTACCTACGAGCAGTACTTC.

The rearrangement uses TRBV19 and TRBJ1-5; tentatively, D is TRBD1 (6 bases). Germline-derived CDR1 and CDR2 are LNHDA and SQIVND (reference sequence). This CDR3 spans 14 amino acids. V dropped 3 bases and J dropped 7 bases, with 13 bases sitting between them. The CDR3 DNA follows: TGTGCCAGTAGTATCCACAGGGTCGGGCAGCCCCAGCATTTT. Protein sequence: CASSIHRVGQPQHF.